This T cell receptor (beta chain) derives from a study of cytomegalovirus exposure and HLA in healthy donors. Study in general: From 150 million to 200 million T cells, an earlier analysis saw approximately 110 million unique TCR beta sequences. Study-wide points: Later analysis suggested most CMV-associated TCR beta chains were HLA-restricted.

This CDR3 is built from 15 residues. Trimming removed 0 bases at V and 5 bases at J, with 14 bases between. Germline V gene sequence: CDR1 SGHNT, CDR2 YYREEE (reference sequence). As to this clone: Its antigen is as yet unknown.

PCR was performed using 60 Vbeta and 13 Jbeta primers. Assay used: immunoSEQ multiplex PCR; TCRdb lists only in-frame clones, some missing. The sample has about 120,000 clones, about four fifths seen once. The specimen was PBMCs. This chain links TRBV5-4 with TRBJ1-2; D is perhaps TRBD1 (5 bases). The sequence came from a woman under 30 in good health and CMV-seronegative. DNA of the CDR3: TGTGCCAGCAGCTTGGGTAGGGGTAAGGAATATGGCTACACCTTC. Its protein is CASSLGRGKEYGYTF.